These 29 T cell receptor beta chains share one sample of origin, sequenced in a study of cytomegalovirus exposure and HLA in healthy donors (dated by TCRdb to about 2017). The protocol used for the library was the immunoSEQ multiplex PCR assay. The multiplex PCR relied on a mix of 60 forward primers for TCR Vbeta segments and 13 reverse primers for TCR Jbeta segments. The source is immuneACCESS, and TCRdb retained only in-frame sequences with V and J called. Part of the clones is not carried over; for the studies checked, unresolved V genes explain less than half of this, and the remainder is unexplained. The sample table holds some 190,000 clones, of which 78% were seen once. Jointly, the top ten make up approximately 14% of the sample. Sequenced sample: PBMCs. The receptor set was obtained from a woman under 40 in good health and CMV-seropositive.

V is TRBV5-6 and J is TRBJ2-7; no reliable D call. Trimming cost V 2 bases and J 2 bases, with 8 bases left between them. The CDR3 extends over 13 amino acids. CDR1 SGHDT and CDR2 YYEEEE come from the germline V gene. CDR3 nucleotides: TGTGCCAGCAGCTTCCTTGGGCCCTACGAGCAGTACTTC. Its protein is CASSFLGPYEQYF.

The gene calls are TRBV7-2 and TRBJ1-2, with D uncertain. Trimming took 1 base from V and 8 from J, leaving 17 bases between them. The CDR3 is 15 residues long. The germline V gene has CDR1 SGHTA and CDR2 FQGNSA. Here the CDR3 DNA reads TGTGCCAGCAGCTTAGTATGGGGTACTCGAGGGGGCTACACCTTC. It is translated as CASSLVWGTRGGYTF.

This clone came up once. CDR3 DNA sequence: TGTGCCAGCAGTTACAATGTCCGGGGGAGGGAAGGCTACACCTTC. Residues: CASSYNVRGREGYTF. The chain joins TRBV6-5 to TRBJ1-2, with D possibly being TRBD1 (5 bases). Trimming took 2 bases from V and 8 from J, leaving 18 bases between them. Germline V gene data show CDR1 as MNHEY and CDR2 as SVGAGI. The CDR3 is 15 amino acids.

This CDR3 reads CALLAVQETQYF. CDR3 DNA sequence: TGTGCTCTACTAGCGGTTCAAGAGACCCAGTACTTC. The chain carries TRBV6-9 and TRBJ2-5; 8 bases align to TRBD2. This CDR3 spans 12 amino acids. Per germline, CDR1 MNHGY and CDR2 SVAAGI.

The rearrangement links TRBV6-4 to TRBJ2-7; 11 nucleotides agree with TRBD2. V trimming: 8 bases; J trimming: 4 bases; junction bases outside the gene matches: 10. The CDR3 is made up of 15 amino acids. Germline V gene lookup returns CDR1 MRHNA and CDR2 SNTAGT. The DNA for the CDR3 is TGTGCCAGCGGAGGACTAGCGGGTACTCTTTACGAGCAGTACTTC. This translates into CASGGLAGTLYEQYF.

This clone showed up just once. CDR3 sequence: CASSHPSSYYTQYF. CDR3 DNA sequence: TGCGCCAGCAGCCATCCCTCTAGCTACTATACGCAGTATTTT. This rearrangement joins TRBV4-1 to TRBJ2-3; the D gene is possibly TRBD2 (5 bases). Between the trimmed V and J ends, which lost 3 bases and 7 bases, there was a span of 14 bases. From germline, CDR1 is MGHRA and CDR2 YSYEKL. The CDR3 is 14 amino acids.

This chain's CDR3 is CASRQGVEAYSPLHF. The CDR3 coding sequence is TGTGCCAGTCGGCAAGGCGTGGAGGCATATTCACCCCTCCACTTT. The chain couples TRBV6-5 to TRBJ1-6, with unresolved D. This CDR3 comprises 15 residues. Deletions cut 9 bases from V and 8 bases from J, with 20 bases between. The V gene's germline CDR1 is MNHEY and CDR2 SVGAGI.

This clone occurred a few times. CDR3 bases: TGCACCAGCAGCGTTATTCTCCATGGCTACACCTTC. It is translated as CTSSVILHGYTF. V is TRBV1 and J is TRBJ1-2. TRBV1 is a listed pseudogene. The CDR3 totals 12 residues.

The chain links TRBV6-6 to TRBJ2-3; D is perhaps TRBD1 (5 bases). Deletions cut 2 bases from V and 5 bases from J, with 11 bases between. Germline V CDR1 and CDR2: MNHNY, SVGAGI (reference sequence). The CDR3 extends over 14 amino acids. The chain's CDR3 is CASSYRGRRDTQYF. CDR3 sequence (DNA): TGTGCCAGCAGTTACAGGGGTCGCAGAGATACGCAGTATTTT.

This chain uses TRBV7-9 with TRBJ1-1; possibly TRBD1 for D (6 bases). With 5 bases removed from V and 6 bases from J, the gap between germline ends came to 22 bases. Germline lookup yields CDR1 SEHNR and CDR2 FQNEAQ (reference sequence). The length of the CDR3 is 16 residues. For the CDR3, the DNA is TGTGCCAGCAGCCCACCGGACAGAGGGACGAGGGCTGAAGCTTTCTTT. Protein sequence: CASSPPDRGTRAEAFF.

This chain links TRBV19 with TRBJ1-1, with TRBD1 identical over 7 bases. Germline trimming cut 7 bases from V and 1 base from J; bases unmatched to any gene: 6. Germline CDR1 reads LNHDA; CDR2 reads SQIVND (reference sequence). CDR3 size: 14 residues. The CDR3 is CASIVGQANTEAFF. For the CDR3, the DNA is TGTGCCAGTATTGTAGGACAGGCGAACACTGAAGCTTTCTTT. The full variable domain, rest sourced from reference TRBV19 and TRBJ1-1, is DGGITQSPKYLFRKEGQNVTLSCEQNLNHDAMYWYRQDPGQGLRLIYYSQIVNDFQKGDIAEGYSVSREKKESFPLTVTSAQKNPTAFYLCASIVGQANTEAFFGQGTRLTVV.

This clone was counted between two and nine times. The rearrangement links TRBV5-5 to TRBJ1-6; 8 bases fit TRBD1. Germline-derived CDR1 and CDR2 are SGHKS and YYEKEE (reference sequence). The V gene end was trimmed by 1 base and the J gene end by 10 bases; junction bases not matched to a gene: 10. The CDR3 extends over 16 amino acids. This chain's CDR3 is CASSLIPDRGGSPLHF. CDR3 nucleotides: TGTGCCAGCAGCTTGATTCCCGACAGGGGTGGGTCACCCCTCCACTTT.

V gene TRBV5-4 combines with J gene TRBJ2-7; possibly TRBD1 for D (5 bases). Germline loops: CDR1 SGHNT, CDR2 YYREEE (reference sequence). This CDR3 is 14 amino acids long. Trimming cost V 0 bases and J 0 bases, with 7 bases left between them. The DNA of the CDR3 is TGTGCCAGCAGCTTGGACAGGAGCTCCTACGAGCAGTACTTC. Translating gives CASSLDRSSYEQYF.

The chain combines TRBV23-1 with TRBJ1-2; D gene unclear. TRBV23-1 is classed as an ORF, of uncertain function. V shed 6 bases and J shed 2 bases, with 16 bases lying between them. The CDR3 has 15 residues. The CDR3 here is CASSQVHSFNYGYTF. The CDR3 DNA follows: TGCGCCAGCAGCCAAGTTCACAGCTTCAACTATGGCTACACCTTC.

The CDR3 region has the DNA TGTGCCAGCAGCTCCGGGACTAGCCAGCACAATGAGCAGTTCTTC. Protein product: CASSSGTSQHNEQFF. V usage is TRBV6-6 and J usage is TRBJ2-1; 9 bases map to TRBD2. Germline trimming cut 6 bases from V and 5 bases from J; bases unmatched to any gene: 8. Germline-derived CDR1 and CDR2 are MNHNY and SVGAGI (reference sequence). The CDR3 contains 15 residues.

CDR3 sequence: CASSLAGPNTDTQYF. CDR3 DNA: TGTGCCAGCAGTTTAGCGGGGCCGAACACAGATACGCAGTATTTT. The rearrangement links TRBV28 to TRBJ2-3; D possibly corresponds to TRBD2 (6 bases). Between the trimmed V and J ends, which lost 2 bases and 2 bases, there was a span of 11 bases. CDR3 length equals 15 residues. Germline loops: CDR1 MDHEN, CDR2 SYDVKM.

The chain employs TRBV2 and TRBJ1-1, with 10 bases that match TRBD1. Germline lookup yields CDR1 SNHLY and CDR2 FYNNEI. Trimming at V came to 1 base and at J to 3 bases, leaving 5 bases not matched to a gene. This CDR3 is 16 amino acids long. The CDR3 bases are TGTGCCAGCAGTGAAGACCGGGACAGGGGTCACACTGAAGCTTTCTTT. It encodes CASSEDRDRGHTEAFF.

The count of this clone is one. J is TRBJ2-5 and V is TRBV15, with a possible D match to TRBD1 (5 bases). The CDR3 is 15 amino acids. Germline loops: CDR1 LNHNV, CDR2 YYDKDF (reference sequence). The V and J ends lost 1 base and 6 bases respectively, with 15 bases between them. The CDR3, as DNA: TGTGCCACCAGCAGAGCAGGCCAGGGTAGGAAGACCCAGTACTTC. The encoded protein is CATSRAGQGRKTQYF.

V usage is TRBV30 and J usage is TRBJ1-1; no firm D call. The CDR3 loop spans 12 amino acids. Germline V gene data show CDR1 as GTSNPN and CDR2 as SVGIG (reference sequence). The V and J ends lost 4 bases and 3 bases respectively, with 9 bases between them. CDR3 DNA: TGTGCCTGGACCCCGGGAGACACTGAAGCTTTCTTT. It translates to CAWTPGDTEAFF.

This clone occurred once. The rearrangement joins TRBV5-5 to TRBJ2-5; a weak D match, TRBD2 (6 bases). Germline loops: CDR1 SGHKS, CDR2 YYEKEE (reference sequence). The CDR3 totals 15 residues. Trimming removed 2 bases at V and 5 bases at J, with 16 bases between. The CDR3 coding sequence is TGTGCCAGCAGCTTCGCTTCGAATCGGGGGGAGACCCAGTACTTC. Amino acids: CASSFASNRGETQYF.

The gene calls are TRBV6-4 and TRBJ1-6; TRBD1 matches at 7 bases. Per germline, CDR1 MRHNA and CDR2 SNTAGT. This CDR3 region has 18 residues. The trim removed 6 bases at V and 0 bases at J, leaving 11 bases unmatched. The CDR3 coding sequence is TGTGCCAGCAGGGAGGACAGGCCACTGGGCTCCTATAATTCACCCCTCCACTTT. Translated, it gives CASREDRPLGSYNSPLHF.

The chain joins TRBV19 to TRBJ2-3, with 9 bases aligning to TRBD2. CDR1 is LNHDA, CDR2 SQIVND, per germline (reference sequence). There are 17 residues in the CDR3. V shed 5 bases, J shed 4 bases, and the junction held 13 bases outside the gene matches. The CDR3 spells CASSLMFSGSSADTQYF. CDR3 coding DNA: TGTGCCAGTAGTCTCATGTTTAGCGGGAGTTCTGCAGATACGCAGTATTTT.

As for this clone: Other nucleotide sequences in the sample specify the same CDR3. The chain uses TRBV7-2 and TRBJ2-1; D perhaps matches TRBD2 (6 bases). V was pared by 4 bases and J by 8 bases, with 21 bases between. The germline CDR1 and CDR2 sequences are SGHTA and FQGNSA. This CDR3 spans 16 amino acids. The DNA for the CDR3 is TGTGCCAGCAGCTCGAATACGGGACTCGAAATCCATGAGCAGTTCTTC. This gives the protein CASSSNTGLEIHEQFF.

This chain connects TRBV7-9 to TRBJ1-2; no clear D. Germline values: CDR1 SEHNR, CDR2 FQNEAQ (reference sequence). The CDR3 consists of 14 residues. Trimming pared 4 bases from V and 3 bases from J, leaving 12 bases between. The CDR3 reads CASSSGSNDYGYTF. Written as DNA, the CDR3 is TGTGCCAGCAGCTCCGGGTCGAACGACTATGGCTACACCTTC.

This rearrangement joins TRBV4-2 to TRBJ2-1, with 7 bases identical to TRBD2. CDR3 length: 16 residues. Trimming at V came to 0 bases and at J to 1 base, leaving 3 bases not matched to a gene. Germline loops: CDR1 LGHNA, CDR2 YNFKEQ. The CDR3 sequence is CASSQEVSGSYNEQFF. Here the CDR3 DNA reads TGTGCCAGCAGCCAAGAGGTTAGCGGGTCCTACAATGAGCAGTTCTTC.

The J gene is TRBJ1-4, the V gene TRBV28; 7 positions agree with TRBD1. V gave up 6 bases and J gave up 5 bases; unmatched junction bases: 9. The V gene's germline CDR1 is MDHEN and CDR2 SYDVKM. This CDR3 has 15 amino acids. The CDR3 DNA reads TGTGCCAGCAGCCTTGACGGGACAGAGAATGAAAAACTGTTTTTT. Protein sequence: CASSLDGTENEKLFF.

The chain uses TRBV12-5 and TRBJ1-5, with TRBD1 matching 8 bases. CDR3 length: 14 amino acids. Germline CDR1 LGHNT, CDR2 FRNRAP. J gave up 4 bases and V 10 bases, and 9 bases lay outside the gene matches. The CDR3: CANRNRGINQPQHF. CDR3 bases: TGTGCTAACCGTAACAGGGGGATAAATCAGCCCCAGCATTTT.

This clone was seen only once. The chain carries TRBV19 and TRBJ1-5, with 8 bases identical to TRBD1. In germline, CDR1 is LNHDA, CDR2 SQIVND (reference sequence). CDR3 length: 15 residues. V shed 9 bases, J shed 5 bases, and the junction held 12 bases outside the gene matches. CDR3 protein: CASSPLGTGYQPQHF. The CDR3 nucleotides are TGTGCCAGCTCACCCCTCGGGACAGGATATCAGCCCCAGCATTTT.

This clone was seen once. The V and J genes are TRBV13 and TRBJ2-1; 8 bases align to TRBD2. CDR1 is PRHDT, CDR2 FYEKMQ, per germline (reference sequence). The CDR3 consists of 16 residues. Unmatched junction bases numbered 12, after V lost 5 bases and J lost 6 bases. The DNA of the CDR3 is TGTGCCAGCAGCCCTACTAGCGGCCGCGCCTTCAATGAGCAGTTCTTC. Encoded protein: CASSPTSGRAFNEQFF.